These 18 T cell receptor beta chains share one sample of origin, sequenced in a study of blood T cell repertoires in COVID-19. Assay: immunoSEQ multiplex PCR; the TCRdb copy retains only in-frame clones and omits some. The sample contains roughly 120,000 clones, 85% to 90% of which appear only once. Sequenced: peripheral blood. These receptors came from a man between 65 and 85 years old who had recovered from COVID-19.

The chain joins TRBV5-1 to TRBJ2-6; TRBD1 matches at 9 bases. V dropped 4 bases and J dropped 0; count of bases not matched to a gene: 5. The CDR3 covers 17 residues. Germline V gene lookup returns CDR1 SGHRS and CDR2 YFSETQ. CDR3 sequence reads: CASSRTGDRSGANVLTF. In DNA form, the CDR3 reads TGCGCCAGCAGCCGGACAGGGGACCGCTCTGGGGCCAACGTCCTGACTTTC.

Only one count was recorded for this clone. The rearrangement uses TRBV7-2 and TRBJ2-1; a weak D match, TRBD2 (5 bases). Trimming removed 3 bases from V and 8 bases from J, with 14 bases in between. Germline CDR1 reads SGHTA; CDR2 reads FQGNSA. This CDR3 comprises 14 residues. In nucleotides, the CDR3 is TGTGCCAGCAGCTTGGGTGGCGGGTCGTATGAGCAGTTCTTC. This codes for CASSLGGGSYEQFF. The variable domain in full, with the rest retrieved from reference TRBV7-2 and TRBJ2-1, is GAGVSQSPSNKVTEKGKDVELRCDPISGHTALYWYRQSLGQGLEFLIYFQGNSAPDKSGLPSDRFSAERTGGSVSTLTIQRTQQEDSAVYLCASSLGGGSYEQFFGPGTRLTVL.

V gene TRBV10-3 combines with J gene TRBJ2-2; 8 bases map to TRBD2. V lost 7 bases, J lost 0 bases, and 7 bases stayed unmatched. This CDR3 is built from 16 residues. CDR1 is ENHRY, CDR2 SYGVKD, per germline. CDR3 in DNA: TGTGCCATCAACAGACTAGCGCATACGAACACCGGGGAGCTGTTTTTT. It translates to CAINRLAHTNTGELFF.

V is TRBV6-2 or TRBV6-3 and J is TRBJ2-5; D call uncertain. The V gene lost 2 bases and the J gene lost 2 bases, with 6 bases spanning the gap. The CDR3 is 13 amino acids. Looked up from germline, CDR1 is MNHEY and CDR2 is SVGEGT. The CDR3 region is CASSYNRQETQYF. The CDR3 DNA is TGTGCCAGCAGTTACAACAGACAAGAGACCCAGTACTTC.

The chain combines TRBV4-2 with TRBJ2-1, with TRBD2 identical over 12 bases. V lost 3 bases and J lost 9; bases outside the gene matches: 9. In germline, CDR1 is LGHNA, CDR2 YNFKEQ. CDR3 length equals 16 residues. CDR3 protein: CASSQVSSGGALEQFF. DNA for the CDR3: TGTGCCAGCAGCCAGGTTTCTAGCGGGGGGGCCCTTGAGCAGTTCTTC.

This chain uses TRBV28 with TRBJ2-7; 7 positions agree with TRBD2. This CDR3 is built from 16 residues. J lost 0 bases, V lost 6 bases, and 11 bases had no gene match. CDR1 is MDHEN, CDR2 SYDVKM, per germline. In DNA form, the CDR3 reads TGTGCCAGCAGCCCGGGGGGACTCTTGAGCTCCTACGAGCAGTACTTC. This codes for CASSPGGLLSSYEQYF.

The chain's CDR3 is CASSQMGGFNFEQYF. As DNA, the CDR3 is TGTGCCAGCAGCCAGATGGGGGGTTTTAATTTTGAGCAGTACTTC. The chain has TRBV3-1 (or the pseudogene TRBV3-2) and TRBJ2-7; possibly TRBD2 for D (6 bases). CDR1 is LGHDT, CDR2 YNNKEL, per germline (reference sequence). CDR3 length: 15 amino acids. V was pared by 3 bases and J by 7 bases, with 19 bases between.

The V call is TRBV11-2, the J call TRBJ2-5, with TRBD2 matching over 8 bases. Looked up from germline, CDR1 is SGHAT and CDR2 is FQNNGV. The V gene end was trimmed by 3 bases and the J gene end by 4 bases; junction bases not matched to a gene: 4. There are 14 residues in the CDR3. Written as DNA, the CDR3 is TGTGCCAGCAGCTTTGCGGGAGGCGCAGAGACCCAGTACTTC. It codes for CASSFAGGAETQYF.

The J gene is TRBJ2-1, the V gene TRBV11-2; no definite D call. V lost 7 bases and J 7 bases, leaving 8 bases between the germline ends. Germline V CDR1 and CDR2: SGHAT, FQNNGV. The CDR3 spans 11 residues. CDR3 nucleotides: TGTGCCAGCACCTCTCGTAATGAGCAGTTCTTC. Translated: CASTSRNEQFF.

This clone has more than one count but fewer than ten. The chain couples TRBV12-3 or TRBV12-4 to TRBJ1-5; a weak D match, TRBD1 (5 bases). Trimming shortened V by 2 bases and J by 5 bases, and 7 bases separated the two germline ends. This CDR3 has 13 amino acids. Here the CDR3 reads CASSLLRDQPQHF. The CDR3 DNA follows: TGTGCCAGCAGTTTACTCAGGGATCAGCCCCAGCATTTT.

This chain joins TRBV6-5 and TRBJ1-1; TRBD1 matches 8 bases. J was trimmed by 4 bases and V by 6 bases; bases with no gene match: 10. This CDR3 region has 15 residues. Germline lookup yields CDR1 MNHEY and CDR2 SVGAGI. CDR3 nucleotides: TGTGCCAGCAGACCGACAGGGGTTTTGACCACTGAAGCTTTCTTT. Protein product: CASRPTGVLTTEAFF.

CDR3 nucleotides: TGTGCCATCAGCATGGGGCCGGCCCCCACCTACGAGCAGTACTTC. Protein sequence: CAISMGPAPTYEQYF. J is TRBJ2-7 and V is TRBV10-3; weak D call: TRBD1 (5 bases). V dropped 6 bases and J dropped 2 bases, with 17 bases sitting between them. The CDR3 is made up of 15 amino acids. Germline CDR1 reads ENHRY; CDR2 reads SYGVKD.

This clone was seen more than once but under ten times. V is TRBV3-1 (or the pseudogene TRBV3-2) and J is TRBJ2-1; 11 bases are a match to TRBD2. Germline lookup yields CDR1 LGHDT and CDR2 YNNKEL (reference sequence). V shed 1 base, J shed 1 base, and the junction held 3 bases outside the gene matches. This CDR3 is built from 17 residues. CDR3 residues: CASSQGGLAVSYNEQFF. The CDR3 DNA reads TGTGCCAGCAGCCAAGGGGGACTAGCGGTATCCTACAATGAGCAGTTCTTC.

A remark on this clone: This specimen includes other DNA sequences encoding the same CDR3. For the CDR3, the DNA is TGTGCCAGCAGCTCCGGACAGAACACTGAAGCTTTCTTT. Protein product: CASSSGQNTEAFF. The chain joins TRBV7-3 to TRBJ1-1; the D gene is possibly TRBD1 (5 bases). Germline V CDR1 and CDR2: SGHTA, FQGTGA. The CDR3 contains 13 residues. Deletions cut 4 bases from V and 1 base from J, with 7 bases between.

The genes are TRBV9 and TRBJ2-7; 10 positions match TRBD2. Trimming cost V 0 bases and J 0 bases; bases outside gene matches: 3. Germline CDR1 reads SGDLS; CDR2 reads YYNGEE. This CDR3 is 16 amino acids long. Here the CDR3 reads CASSVGASGSSYEQYF. The CDR3 bases are TGTGCCAGCAGCGTAGGAGCTAGCGGGAGCTCCTACGAGCAGTACTTC.

The chain has TRBV2 and TRBJ1-4; tentative D call: TRBD1 (5 bases). The V gene lost 4 bases and the J gene lost 8 bases, with 14 bases spanning the gap. This CDR3 has 14 residues. Germline V gene lookup returns CDR1 SNHLY and CDR2 FYNNEI. The CDR3 coding sequence is TGTGCCAGCAGTGTGGGGGGGTTCGGGGAAAAACTGTTTTTT. As protein: CASSVGGFGEKLFF.

The chain recombines TRBV10-2 with TRBJ1-1; 8 nucleotides line up with TRBD1. The ends lost 6 bases at V and 0 bases at J; junction bases unmatched: 12. This CDR3 is built from 17 residues. Germline loops: CDR1 WSHSY, CDR2 SAAADI. The CDR3: CASRSGQVDRLNTEAFF. CDR3 DNA sequence: TGCGCCAGCAGATCGGGACAGGTGGACAGGCTGAACACTGAAGCTTTCTTT.

The rearrangement uses TRBV24-1 and TRBJ1-2; 9 bases map to TRBD1. Unmatched junction bases numbered 12, after V lost 3 bases and J lost 8 bases. The CDR3 loop spans 16 amino acids. CDR1 and CDR2 from the germline V gene are KGHDR and SFDVKD. CDR3 in DNA: TGTGCCACCAGTGATGCAAGCACGGACAGGGGATACGGCTACACCTTC. It yields the protein CATSDASTDRGYGYTF.